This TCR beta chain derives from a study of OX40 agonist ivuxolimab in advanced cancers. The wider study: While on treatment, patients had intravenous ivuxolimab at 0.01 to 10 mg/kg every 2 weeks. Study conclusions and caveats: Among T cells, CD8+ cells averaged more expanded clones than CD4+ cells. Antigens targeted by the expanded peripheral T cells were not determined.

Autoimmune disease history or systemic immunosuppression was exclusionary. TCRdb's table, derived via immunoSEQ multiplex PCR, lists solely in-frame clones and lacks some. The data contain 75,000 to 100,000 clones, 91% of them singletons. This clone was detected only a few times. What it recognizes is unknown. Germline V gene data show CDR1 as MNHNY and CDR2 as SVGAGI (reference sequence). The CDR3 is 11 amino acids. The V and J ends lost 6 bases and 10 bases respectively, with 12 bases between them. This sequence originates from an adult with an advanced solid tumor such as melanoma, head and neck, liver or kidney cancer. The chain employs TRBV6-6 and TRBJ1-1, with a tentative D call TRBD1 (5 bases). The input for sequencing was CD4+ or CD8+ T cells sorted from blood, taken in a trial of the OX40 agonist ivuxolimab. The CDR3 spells CASSPEGRAFF. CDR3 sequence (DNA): TGTGCCAGCAGCCCCGAGGGGCGAGCTTTCTTT.